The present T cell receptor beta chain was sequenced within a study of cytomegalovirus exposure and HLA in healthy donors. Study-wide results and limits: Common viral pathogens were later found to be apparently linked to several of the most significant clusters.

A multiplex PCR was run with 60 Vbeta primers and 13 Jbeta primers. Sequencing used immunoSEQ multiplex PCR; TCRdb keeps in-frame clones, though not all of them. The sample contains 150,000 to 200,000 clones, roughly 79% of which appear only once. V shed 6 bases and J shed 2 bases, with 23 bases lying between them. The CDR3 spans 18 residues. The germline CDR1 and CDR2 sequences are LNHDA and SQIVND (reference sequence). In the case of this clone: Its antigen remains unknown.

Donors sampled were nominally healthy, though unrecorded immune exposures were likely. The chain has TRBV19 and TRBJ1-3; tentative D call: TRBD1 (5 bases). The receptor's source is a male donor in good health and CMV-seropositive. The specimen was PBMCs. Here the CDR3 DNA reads TGTGCCAGTAGCGTACCGGGAGGGGCGCTGATAGCTGGAAACACCATATATTTT. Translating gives CASSVPGGALIAGNTIYF.